This T cell receptor (beta chain) originates from a study of T cell clonality in common variable immunodeficiency. Blood came from CVID subjects not ill and not taking immunomodulatory or immunosuppressive medication. Heparinized whole blood, about 4.5 to 9 ml, came from each donor. The data were produced by immunoSEQ multiplex PCR, yet TCRdb's version contains in-frame clones alone and is incomplete. The sample has around 33,000 clones, none seen only once. General study results and limits: CVID subjects shared fewer TCRbeta clones than healthy controls did. In common variable immunodeficiency, TCR beta chains reportedly carried fewer deletions and N-nucleotide insertions.

To note about this clone: Its antigen is unknown.

This TCR came from a human donor with common variable immunodeficiency. The material sequenced was peripheral blood mononuclear cells.

The CDR3 spells CASRDRVGQPQHF. The part of the CDR3 DNA that was read is TGTGCCAGTCGAGACAGGGTGGGACAGCCC. V and J are TRBV18 and TRBJ1-5, with 7 bases matching TRBD1. The CDR3 end lies 3 residues beyond the end of the read and is filled in from the germline J gene. The V gene end was trimmed by 9 bases and the J gene end by 7 bases; junction bases not matched to a gene: 9. Germline CDR1 and CDR2: KGHSH and LQKENI. There are 13 residues in the CDR3.